This T cell receptor beta chain was sequenced during a study of read filtering for tumor transcriptome and immune sequencing. Findings and limits, study-wide: The sorted CD138-negative fraction was a mixed bone marrow immune population, not purified T cells. Approximately 82% of IR-seq clonotypes had a single read, yet these held roughly 3.7% of reads.

A word on this clonotype: Its antigen is unidentified. One end of the junction is discordant with germline, which a read error may explain.

The CDR3 loop spans 16 amino acids. Germline V gene lookup returns CDR1 SGHVS and CDR2 FQNEAQ. This library used approximately 370 ng RNA and molecular barcoded adaptors spanning alpha/delta and beta/gamma chains. TCRdb independently ran MiXCR on the reads; one entry per CDR3 protein. The repertoire holds 100,000 to 150,000 distinct CDR3 sequences, with 10% to 15% as singletons. This receptor was obtained from a donor aged 40 or older with multiple myeloma. The sequencing sample was made of a population of CD138-negative cells sorted from bone marrow. J is TRBJ2-7 and V is TRBV7-8; 7 bases line up with TRBD1. The CDR3 DNA reads TGTACCAGCAGCCCCCGAAACCGGGACAGCTCCTACGAGCAGTACTTC. Encoded protein: CTSSPRNRDSSYEQYF.